These 6 T cell receptor beta chains share one sample of origin, sequenced in a study of PD-L1 blockade in urothelial cancer. TCRdb's copy holds only in-frame clones and misses some; the assay was immunoSEQ multiplex PCR. In the table there are roughly 87,000 clones, around 92% of which are singletons. Time point in this sample: pretreatment peripheral blood. The input for sequencing was PBMCs, taken around atezolizumab (anti-PD-L1) treatment. These TCRs come from a woman aged 80 or over with urothelial cancer.

The V and J genes are TRBV10-3 and TRBJ1-4, with 7 bases lining up with TRBD1. CDR3 length: 14 amino acids. The junction had 5 bases not matched to a gene; V was cut back by 6 bases and J by 4 bases. CDR1 is ENHRY, CDR2 SYGVKD, per germline. The chain's CDR3 is CAIRRDSFNEKLFF. In DNA form, the CDR3 reads TGTGCCATCAGGAGGGACAGCTTTAATGAAAAACTGTTTTTT.

The gene calls are TRBV2 and TRBJ2-3; 7 bases line up with TRBD2. With 6 bases clipped from V and 3 bases from J, the junction kept 6 bases outside the gene matches. Germline V gene sequence: CDR1 SNHLY, CDR2 FYNNEI. The CDR3 contains 14 residues. The DNA for the CDR3 is TGTGCCAGCAGCTACCAGCGGGGAACAGATACGCAGTATTTT. It translates to CASSYQRGTDTQYF.

This chain joins TRBV28 and TRBJ1-2; 9 positions match TRBD1. The CDR3 has 15 amino acids. The V gene's germline CDR1 is MDHEN and CDR2 SYDVKM. Trimming removed 6 bases from V and 1 base from J; junction bases left unmatched: 6. CDR3: CASRPGQGHNYGYTF. The CDR3 DNA sequence: TGTGCCAGCAGGCCGGGACAGGGACATAACTATGGCTACACCTTC.

In this sample, this clone turned up once. The rearrangement uses TRBV5-1 and TRBJ2-5, with TRBD1 identical over 9 bases. The CDR3 extends over 14 amino acids. CDR1 is SGHRS, CDR2 YFSETQ, per germline. The J segment lost 5 bases and the V segment lost 6 bases, leaving 8 bases of the junction unmatched. CDR3 DNA: TGCGCCAGCAACCCAACAGGGGGCGCGGAGACCCAGTACTTC. It encodes CASNPTGGAETQYF.

The chain joins TRBV5-1 to TRBJ1-2; TRBD1 agrees at 10 bases. The CDR3 length is 15 residues. Looked up from germline, CDR1 is SGHRS and CDR2 is YFSETQ. The junction had 12 bases not matched to a gene; V was cut back by 0 bases and J by 13 bases. CDR3 amino acids: CASSLEGTGVVSVTF. In DNA form, the CDR3 reads TGCGCCAGCAGCTTGGAGGGGACAGGGGTTGTCAGTGTCACCTTC. The full variable domain, completed using reference TRBV5-1 and TRBJ1-2, is KAGVTQTPRYLIKTRGQQVTLSCSPISGHRSVSWYQQTPGQGLQFLFEYFSETQRNKGNFPGRFSGRQFSNSRSEMNVSTLELGDSALYLCASSLEGTGVVSVTFGSGTRLTVV.

The V call is TRBV6-4, the J call TRBJ2-5, with 7 bases matching TRBD1. Trimming at V came to 2 bases and at J to 7 bases, leaving 4 bases not matched to a gene. The germline gives CDR1 MRHNA, CDR2 SNTAGT. The CDR3 spans 13 residues. The CDR3 reads CASSDVPGGTQYF. CDR3 in DNA: TGTGCCAGCAGTGACGTCCCAGGGGGGACCCAGTACTTC.